Below are 3 T cell receptor beta chains sequenced from a single sample in a study of blood T cell repertoires in COVID-19. TCRdb's copy holds only in-frame clones and misses some; the assay was immunoSEQ multiplex PCR. The sample carries around 100,000 clones, approximately 84% recorded once. Input material: peripheral blood. These receptor sequences come from a human donor in a cohort sampled during active COVID-19.

This chain connects TRBV19 to TRBJ1-5; TRBD1 aligns across 12 bases. The CDR3 is made up of 18 amino acids. The ends lost 4 bases at V and 9 bases at J; junction bases unmatched: 16. Per germline, CDR1 LNHDA and CDR2 SQIVND (reference sequence). CDR3 in DNA: TGTGCCAGTAGTAATCTCCCTCCCGGGACAGGGGGCCCACGGCCCCAGCATTTT. This gives the protein CASSNLPPGTGGPRPQHF.

The genes are TRBV4-3 and TRBJ1-2, with D unresolved. This CDR3 region has 16 residues. V was trimmed by 4 bases and J by 8 bases, leaving 23 bases between them. From germline, CDR1 is LGHNA and CDR2 YSLEER. The CDR3 is CASSPTWEKSLRGYTF. The CDR3 nucleotides read TGCGCCAGCAGCCCCACGTGGGAGAAGTCGCTTCGGGGCTACACCTTC.

The chain carries TRBV7-2 and TRBJ2-7; 8 bases align to TRBD2. The CDR3 is 15 amino acids. Trimming cost V 5 bases and J 0 bases; bases outside gene matches: 6. Germline loops: CDR1 SGHTA, CDR2 FQGNSA. CDR3 DNA: TGTGCCAGCAGCAACGAGCGGGGGCGCTCCTACGAGCAGTACTTC. This gives the protein CASSNERGRSYEQYF.